A selection of T cell receptor beta chains follows, all from one sample in a study of beta chain features in type 1 diabetes. The table came from immunoSEQ multiplex PCR; TCRdb's copy has only in-frame clones and leaves some out. The sample shows some 360,000 clones, less than 20% of them seen only once. Sequencing was done on a sample of naive CD4+ T cells from blood. The receptors originated from a woman under 30 in good health. The CDR3 runs from the conserved cysteine through the conserved F or W. D genes are given only for firm matches. Part of the rows lack a size; the others show once, few, many or a class for expanded clones.

cdr3_length	j_call	d_call	v_call	clone_size	cdr3_aa	cdr3_nt
10	TRBJ2-7	.	TRBV28	few	CASSSGEQYF	TGTGCCAGCAGCTCCGGCGAGCAGTACTTC
12	TRBJ2-5	.	TRBV29-1	.	CSVQGQQETQYF	TGCAGCGTCCAGGGTCAGCAAGAGACCCAGTACTTC
16	TRBJ2-5	TRBD2	TRBV4-2	.	CASSQGERGSQETQYF	TGTGCCAGCAGCCAAGGAGAGCGGGGGAGCCAAGAGACCCAGTACTTC
18	TRBJ2-7	TRBD2	TRBV7-2	few	CASSAYGLSREGSYEQYF	TGTGCCAGCAGCGCCTACGGATTATCGCGGGAGGGTTCCTACGAGCAGTACTTC
14	TRBJ2-3	.	TRBV19	.	CASSIAGSTDTQYF	TGTGCCAGTAGTATAGCAGGGAGCACAGATACGCAGTATTTT
17	TRBJ2-5	TRBD2	TRBV9	.	CASSVGVAGVNGETQYF	TGTGCCAGCAGCGTAGGAGTAGCGGGAGTGAATGGAGAGACCCAGTACTTC
18	TRBJ2-5	TRBD2	TRBV4-3	.	CASSPNHGLAPFQETQYF	TGCGCCAGCAGCCCCAATCACGGACTAGCGCCATTCCAAGAGACCCAGTACTTC
15	TRBJ1-5	.	TRBV5-1	few	CASSAGGGFNQPQHF	TGCGCCAGCTCCGCCGGGGGGGGATTCAATCAGCCCCAGCATTTT
11	TRBJ1-1	TRBD1	TRBV5-1	.	CASSLQGLAFF	TGCGCCAGCAGCTTACAGGGGTTAGCTTTCTTT
18	TRBJ2-7	TRBD2	TRBV13	few	CASSIRRASGGAEHEQYF	TGTGCCAGCAGCATTCGTCGGGCTAGCGGGGGGGCAGAGCACGAGCAGTACTTC
13	TRBJ2-7	.	TRBV29-1	few	CSVAPQGYHEQYF	TGCAGCGTTGCTCCCCAGGGGTACCACGAGCAGTACTTC
13	TRBJ2-2	.	TRBV7-9	few	CASSSKNTGELFF	TGTGCCAGCAGCTCCAAGAACACCGGGGAGCTGTTTTTT
15	TRBJ2-3	TRBD1	TRBV30	few	CAWSVKGTGTDTQYF	TGTGCCTGGAGTGTGAAGGGGACAGGCACAGATACGCAGTATTTT
16	TRBJ1-4	.	TRBV5-1	.	CASSQTKGRGNEKLFF	TGCGCCAGCAGCCAAACTAAGGGCAGGGGCAATGAAAAACTGTTTTTT
17	TRBJ1-3	TRBD1	TRBV7-6	.	CASSFSTGGQSGNTIYF	TGTGCCAGCAGCTTCTCTACAGGGGGTCAGTCTGGAAACACCATATATTTT
15	TRBJ2-2	TRBD2	TRBV29-1	few	CSASRAGGGTGELFF	TGCAGCGCCTCCCGGGCGGGAGGGGGTACCGGGGAGCTGTTTTTT
12	TRBJ2-7	.	TRBV29-1	few	CSVEDRSYEQYF	TGCAGCGTTGAAGACAGATCCTACGAGCAGTACTTC
19	TRBJ2-6	TRBD1	TRBV18	.	CASSPLGTGMGSGANVLTF	TGTGCCAGCTCACCTCTAGGGACAGGGATGGGCTCTGGGGCCAACGTCCTGACTTTC
14	TRBJ1-3	.	TRBV30	.	CAWSTGSSGNTIYF	TGTGCCTGGTCCACAGGGAGCTCTGGAAACACCATATATTTT
12	TRBJ2-7	.	TRBV5-1	.	CASRGEMSEQYF	TGCGCCAGCAGGGGAGAGATGAGCGAGCAGTACTTC
15	TRBJ1-2	TRBD1	TRBV27	.	CASTKAVQGNYGYTF	TGTGCCAGCACCAAGGCTGTACAGGGGAACTATGGCTACACCTTC
17	TRBJ2-5	TRBD2	TRBV4-2	.	CASSRGDLAGGSETQYF	TGTGCCAGCAGCCGTGGAGATCTAGCGGGGGGGTCAGAGACCCAGTACTTC
17	TRBJ2-2	TRBD2	TRBV25-1	.	CASSEPAAGGNTGELFF	TGTGCCAGCAGTGAACCCGCGGCGGGAGGGAACACCGGGGAGCTGTTTTTT
16	TRBJ2-1	TRBD2	TRBV2	few	CASSENAGGSYNEQFF	TGTGCCAGCAGTGAAAACGCGGGGGGGTCTTACAATGAGCAGTTCTTC
10	TRBJ2-3	.	TRBV20-1	.	CSARPDTQYF	TGCAGTGCTAGACCGGATACGCAGTATTTT
13	TRBJ2-3	.	TRBV7-2	.	CASSFYREDTQYF	TGTGCCAGCAGCTTCTACAGGGAAGATACGCAGTATTTT
15	TRBJ1-2	TRBD1	TRBV7-2	.	CASSLGGQGDYGYTF	TGTGCCAGCAGCTTAGGAGGCCAGGGGGACTATGGCTACACCTTC
15	TRBJ2-7	TRBD2	TRBV11-3	.	CASSLVAGGPAEQYF	TGTGCCAGCAGCTTAGTCGCGGGGGGGCCTGCCGAGCAGTACTTC
14	TRBJ2-7	.	TRBV15	.	CATSRPGSGYEQYF	TGTGCCACCAGCAGACCCGGGAGCGGCTACGAGCAGTACTTC
14	TRBJ1-1	TRBD1	TRBV7-9	few	CASSAQGGNTEAFF	TGTGCCAGCAGCGCACAGGGGGGGAACACTGAAGCTTTCTTT
17	TRBJ2-2	TRBD2	TRBV18	.	CASSPSRLAGAAGELFF	TGTGCCAGCTCACCAAGCCGACTAGCGGGAGCAGCCGGGGAGCTGTTTTTT
13	TRBJ1-2	.	TRBV5-1	.	CASSLTGRDGYTF	TGCGCCAGCAGCCTTACAGGGAGGGATGGCTACACCTTC
18	TRBJ2-1	TRBD2	TRBV18	few	CASSPPRSTSHVFNEQFF	TGTGCCAGCTCACCTCCCCGATCGACTAGCCACGTCTTCAATGAGCAGTTCTTC
19	TRBJ2-1	TRBD1	TRBV14	.	CASSLWTGGPSSSYNEQFF	TGTGCCAGCAGCCTTTGGACAGGGGGGCCTTCGAGCTCCTACAATGAGCAGTTCTTC
14	TRBJ1-1	TRBD1	TRBV19	few	CASAIRDSRTEAFF	TGTGCCAGTGCGATCCGGGACAGCCGCACTGAAGCTTTCTTT
14	TRBJ2-7	TRBD1	TRBV2	.	CASSDRGSSYEQYF	TGTGCCAGCAGTGACAGGGGGAGCTCCTACGAGCAGTACTTC